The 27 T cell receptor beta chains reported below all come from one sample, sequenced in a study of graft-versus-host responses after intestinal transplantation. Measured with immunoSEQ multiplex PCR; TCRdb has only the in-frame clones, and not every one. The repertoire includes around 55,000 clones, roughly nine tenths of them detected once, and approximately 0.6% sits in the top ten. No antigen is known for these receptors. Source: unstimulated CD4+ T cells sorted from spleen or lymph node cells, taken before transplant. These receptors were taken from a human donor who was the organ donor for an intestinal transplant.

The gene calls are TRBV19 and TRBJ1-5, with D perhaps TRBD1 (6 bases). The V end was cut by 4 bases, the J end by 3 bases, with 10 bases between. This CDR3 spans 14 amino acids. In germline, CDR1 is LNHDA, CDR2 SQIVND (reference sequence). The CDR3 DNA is TGTGCCAGTAGTAAACAGGGTTCCAATCAGCCCCAGCATTTT. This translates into CASSKQGSNQPQHF.

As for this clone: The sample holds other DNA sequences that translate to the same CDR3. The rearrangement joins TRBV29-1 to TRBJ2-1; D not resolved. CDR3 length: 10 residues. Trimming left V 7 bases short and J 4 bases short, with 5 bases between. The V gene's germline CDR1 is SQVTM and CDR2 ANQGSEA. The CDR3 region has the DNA TGCAGCGCGACATACAATGAGCAGTTCTTC. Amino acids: CSATYNEQFF.

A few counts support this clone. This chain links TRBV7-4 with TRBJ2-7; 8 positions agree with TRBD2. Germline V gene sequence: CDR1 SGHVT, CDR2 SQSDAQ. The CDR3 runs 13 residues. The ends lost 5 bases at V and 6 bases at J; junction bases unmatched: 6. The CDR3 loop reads CASSNGTSREQYF. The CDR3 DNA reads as TGTGCCAGCAGCAACGGGACTAGTCGCGAGCAGTACTTC.

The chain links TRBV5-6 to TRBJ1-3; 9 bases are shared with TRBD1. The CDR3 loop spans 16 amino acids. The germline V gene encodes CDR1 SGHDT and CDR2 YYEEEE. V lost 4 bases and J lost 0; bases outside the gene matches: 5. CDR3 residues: CASSLGQGHSGNTIYF. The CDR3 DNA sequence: TGTGCCAGCAGCCTGGGACAGGGACACTCTGGAAACACCATATATTTT.

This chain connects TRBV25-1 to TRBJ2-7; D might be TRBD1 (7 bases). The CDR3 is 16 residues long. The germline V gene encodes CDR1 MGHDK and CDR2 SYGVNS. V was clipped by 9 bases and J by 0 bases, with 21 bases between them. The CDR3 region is CASSPAGQTSSYEQYF. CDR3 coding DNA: TGTGCCAGTTCCCCGGCGGGACAGACGAGCTCCTACGAGCAGTACTTC.

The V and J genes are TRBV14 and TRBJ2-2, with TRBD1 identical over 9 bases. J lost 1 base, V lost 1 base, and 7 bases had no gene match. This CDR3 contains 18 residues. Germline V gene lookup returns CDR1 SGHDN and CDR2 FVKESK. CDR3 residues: CASSQGADRGWNTGELFF. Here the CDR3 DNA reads TGTGCCAGCAGCCAAGGCGCTGACAGGGGGTGGAACACCGGGGAGCTGTTTTTT.

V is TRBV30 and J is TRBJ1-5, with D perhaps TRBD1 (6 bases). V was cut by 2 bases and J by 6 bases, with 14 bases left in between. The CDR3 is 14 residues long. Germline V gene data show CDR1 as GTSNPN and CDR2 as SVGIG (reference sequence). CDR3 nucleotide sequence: TGTGCCTGGAGTAGGGCACAGGGACGTCAGCCCCAGCATTTT. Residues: CAWSRAQGRQPQHF.

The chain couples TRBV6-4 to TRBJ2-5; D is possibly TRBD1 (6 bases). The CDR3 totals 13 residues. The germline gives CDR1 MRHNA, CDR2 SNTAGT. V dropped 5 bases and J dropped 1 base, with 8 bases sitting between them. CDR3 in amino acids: CASSPDSQETQYF. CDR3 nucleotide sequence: TGTGCCAGCAGTCCGGACAGCCAAGAGACCCAGTACTTC.

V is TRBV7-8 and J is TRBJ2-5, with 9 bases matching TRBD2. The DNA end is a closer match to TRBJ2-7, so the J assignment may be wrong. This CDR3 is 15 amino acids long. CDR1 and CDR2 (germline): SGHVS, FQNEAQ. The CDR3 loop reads CASSWGLAVGYEQYF. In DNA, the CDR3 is TGTGCCAGCAGCTGGGGACTAGCAGTAGGCTACGAGCAGTACTTC.

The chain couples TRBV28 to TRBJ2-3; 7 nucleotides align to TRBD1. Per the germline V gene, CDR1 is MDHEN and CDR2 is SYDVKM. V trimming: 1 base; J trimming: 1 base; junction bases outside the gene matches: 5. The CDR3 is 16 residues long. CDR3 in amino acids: CASSLFLGTGTDTQYF. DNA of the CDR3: TGTGCCAGCAGTTTATTCCTCGGGACAGGCACAGATACGCAGTATTTT.

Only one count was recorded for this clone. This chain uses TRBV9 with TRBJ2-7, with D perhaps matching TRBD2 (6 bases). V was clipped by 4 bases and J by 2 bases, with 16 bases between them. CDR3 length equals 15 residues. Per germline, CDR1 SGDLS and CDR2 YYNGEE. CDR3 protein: CASSPHSGNTYEQYF. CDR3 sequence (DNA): TGTGCCAGCAGCCCCCATAGCGGAAATACCTACGAGCAGTACTTC.

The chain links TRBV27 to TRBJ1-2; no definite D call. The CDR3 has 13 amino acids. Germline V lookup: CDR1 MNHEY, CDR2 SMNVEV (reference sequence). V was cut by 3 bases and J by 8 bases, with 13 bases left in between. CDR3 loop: CASSFFVEGGYTF. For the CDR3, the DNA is TGTGCCAGCAGTTTCTTCGTGGAGGGCGGCTACACCTTC.

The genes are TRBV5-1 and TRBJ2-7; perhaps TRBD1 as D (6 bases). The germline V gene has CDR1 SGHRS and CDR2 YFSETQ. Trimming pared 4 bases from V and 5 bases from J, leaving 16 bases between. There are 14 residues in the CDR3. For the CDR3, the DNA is TGCGCCAGCAGCCGGACTGACAGGCCACACGAGCAGTACTTC. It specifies CASSRTDRPHEQYF.

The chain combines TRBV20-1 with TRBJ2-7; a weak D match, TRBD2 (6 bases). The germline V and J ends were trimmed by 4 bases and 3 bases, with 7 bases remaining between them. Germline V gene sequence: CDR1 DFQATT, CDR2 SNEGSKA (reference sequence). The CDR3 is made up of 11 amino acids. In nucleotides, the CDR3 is TGCAGTGCTACCGGGGGCTACGAGCAGTACTTC. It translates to CSATGGYEQYF.

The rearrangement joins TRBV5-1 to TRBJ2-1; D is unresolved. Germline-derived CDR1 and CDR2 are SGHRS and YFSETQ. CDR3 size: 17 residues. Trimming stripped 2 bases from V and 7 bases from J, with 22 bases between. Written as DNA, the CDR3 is TGCGCCAGCAGCTTTCGGTCCACTCAACGATCGGTGAATGAGCAGTTCTTC. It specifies CASSFRSTQRSVNEQFF.

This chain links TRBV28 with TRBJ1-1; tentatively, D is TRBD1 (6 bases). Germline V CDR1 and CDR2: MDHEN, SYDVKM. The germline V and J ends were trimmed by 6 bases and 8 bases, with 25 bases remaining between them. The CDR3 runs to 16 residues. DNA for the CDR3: TGTGCCAGCAGCCCCGGGGGGGCGCGAGCAAACGGCGAAGCTTTCTTT. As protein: CASSPGGARANGEAFF.

The CDR3 bases are TGTGCCAGCAGCTTTCTAGCGGGAGGTTACAATGAGCAGTTCTTC. Protein sequence: CASSFLAGGYNEQFF. The V call is TRBV11-2, the J call TRBJ2-1; 11 bases map to TRBD2. From germline, CDR1 is SGHAT and CDR2 FQNNGV. The CDR3 loop spans 15 amino acids. The V segment lost 3 bases and the J segment 4 bases; nucleotides outside the gene matches: 2.

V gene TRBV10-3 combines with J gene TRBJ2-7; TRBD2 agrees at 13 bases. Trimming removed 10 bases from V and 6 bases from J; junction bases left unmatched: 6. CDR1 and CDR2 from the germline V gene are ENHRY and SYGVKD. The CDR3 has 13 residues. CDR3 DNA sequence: TGTGCCAGTCAAGGGACTAGCGGGATCGAGCAGTACTTC. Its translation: CASQGTSGIEQYF.

The CDR3 bases are TGTGCCAGCAGCGCCGGGGAGAGGGGAGGGAGATTGAACACCGGGGAGCTGTTTTTT. Its translation: CASSAGERGGRLNTGELFF. The chain recombines TRBV7-2 with TRBJ2-2; TRBD2 agrees at 7 bases. Germline V gene sequence: CDR1 SGHTA, CDR2 FQGNSA. The J segment lost 1 base and the V segment lost 5 bases, leaving 16 bases of the junction unmatched. This CDR3 comprises 19 residues.

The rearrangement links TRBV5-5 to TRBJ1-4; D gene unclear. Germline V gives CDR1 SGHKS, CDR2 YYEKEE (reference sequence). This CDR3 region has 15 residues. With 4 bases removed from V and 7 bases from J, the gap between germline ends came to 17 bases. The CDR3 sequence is CASSLVRGIPEKLFF. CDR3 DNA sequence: TGTGCCAGCAGCCTTGTCCGAGGAATACCTGAAAAACTGTTTTTT.

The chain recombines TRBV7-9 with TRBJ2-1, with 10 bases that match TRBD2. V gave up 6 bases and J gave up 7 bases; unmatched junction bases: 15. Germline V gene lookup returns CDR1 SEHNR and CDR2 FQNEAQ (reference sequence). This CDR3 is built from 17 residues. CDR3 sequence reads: CASSRQGPAGGRNEQFF. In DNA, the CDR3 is TGTGCCAGCAGTCGACAGGGACCAGCGGGAGGGCGGAATGAGCAGTTCTTC.

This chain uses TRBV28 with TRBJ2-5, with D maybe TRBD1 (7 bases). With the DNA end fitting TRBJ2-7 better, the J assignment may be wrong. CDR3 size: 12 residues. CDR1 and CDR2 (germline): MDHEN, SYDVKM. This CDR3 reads CATKGAGYEQYF. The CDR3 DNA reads TGTGCCACCAAGGGGGCGGGGTACGAGCAGTACTTC.

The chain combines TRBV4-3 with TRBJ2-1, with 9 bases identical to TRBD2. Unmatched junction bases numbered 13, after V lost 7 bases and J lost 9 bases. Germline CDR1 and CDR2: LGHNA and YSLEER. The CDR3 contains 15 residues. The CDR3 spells CASTQGLAFQGEQFF. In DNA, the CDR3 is TGCGCCAGCACCCAGGGACTAGCCTTTCAGGGTGAGCAGTTCTTC.

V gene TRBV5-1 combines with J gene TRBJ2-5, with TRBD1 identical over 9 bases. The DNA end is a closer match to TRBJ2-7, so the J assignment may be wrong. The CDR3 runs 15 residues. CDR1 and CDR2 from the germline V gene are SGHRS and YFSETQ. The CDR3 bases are TGCGCCAGCAGCTTTGGGGGACAGGGAGGGAGCGAGCAGTACTTC. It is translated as CASSFGGQGGSEQYF.

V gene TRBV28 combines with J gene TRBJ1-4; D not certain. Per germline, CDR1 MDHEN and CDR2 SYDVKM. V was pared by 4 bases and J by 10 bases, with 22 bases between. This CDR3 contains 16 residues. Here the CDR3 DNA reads TGTGCCAGCAGTTCCACGGTACGGGGAGGTGGAGGAAAACTGTTTTTT. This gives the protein CASSSTVRGGGGKLFF.

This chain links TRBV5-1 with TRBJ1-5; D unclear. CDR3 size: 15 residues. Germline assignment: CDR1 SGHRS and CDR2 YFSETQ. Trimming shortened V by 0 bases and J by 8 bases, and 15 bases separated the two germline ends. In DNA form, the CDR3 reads TGCGCCAGCAGCTTGGCCGGCGTGGGTGGAGAGCCCCAGCATTTT. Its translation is CASSLAGVGGEPQHF. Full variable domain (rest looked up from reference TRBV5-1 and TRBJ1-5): KAGVTQTPRYLIKTRGQQVTLSCSPISGHRSVSWYQQTPGQGLQFLFEYFSETQRNKGNFPGRFSGRQFSNSRSEMNVSTLELGDSALYLCASSLAGVGGEPQHFGDGTRLSIL.

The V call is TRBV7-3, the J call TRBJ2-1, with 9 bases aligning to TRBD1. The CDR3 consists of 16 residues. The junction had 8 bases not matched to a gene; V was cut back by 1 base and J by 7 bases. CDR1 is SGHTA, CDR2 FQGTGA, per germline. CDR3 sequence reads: CASSLKAATGGNEQFF. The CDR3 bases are TGTGCCAGCAGCTTAAAAGCCGCGACAGGGGGAAATGAGCAGTTCTTC.